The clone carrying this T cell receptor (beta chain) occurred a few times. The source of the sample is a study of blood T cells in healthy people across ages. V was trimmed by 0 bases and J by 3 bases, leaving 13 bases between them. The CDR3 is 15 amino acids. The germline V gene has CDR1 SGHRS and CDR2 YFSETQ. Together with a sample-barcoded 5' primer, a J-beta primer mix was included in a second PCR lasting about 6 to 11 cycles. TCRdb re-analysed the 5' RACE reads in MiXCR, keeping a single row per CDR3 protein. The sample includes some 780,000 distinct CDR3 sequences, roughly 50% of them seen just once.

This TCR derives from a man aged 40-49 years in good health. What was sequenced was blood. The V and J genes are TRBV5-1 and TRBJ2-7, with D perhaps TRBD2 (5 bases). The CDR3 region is CASSLGPGGHYEQYF. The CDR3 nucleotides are TGCGCCAGCAGCTTGGGACCAGGCGGGCACTACGAGCAGTACTTC.